A single sample is the source of the 10 T cell receptor beta chains below, sequenced in a study of T cells in Graves' hyperthyroidism and ophthalmopathy. TCR beta CDR3 regions were amplified from RNA. During a first-round RT-PCR of the TCR CDR3, the HTBI primer set was used. TCRdb independently ran MiXCR on the multiplex PCR reads; one entry per CDR3 protein. The sample has around 260,000 distinct CDR3 sequences; less than 30% are singletons. What was sequenced was blood. These receptors originate from a man aged 35 to 55 with Graves' hyperthyroidism that later progressed to Graves' ophthalmopathy.

This clonotype has at least ten counts. The chain couples TRBV27 to TRBJ1-5, with TRBD1 matching 8 bases. This CDR3 has 15 residues. V dropped 2 bases and J dropped 4; count of bases not matched to a gene: 4. Germline CDR1 MNHEY, CDR2 SMNVEV (reference sequence). DNA of the CDR3: TGTGCCAGCAGTTTAGTAGGACAGGGTAATCAGCCCCAGCATTTT. The encoded protein is CASSLVGQGNQPQHF.

The chain couples TRBV12-3 or TRBV12-4 to TRBJ2-2; D ambiguous. V shed 10 bases and J shed 7 bases, with 13 bases lying between them. This CDR3 spans 12 amino acids. The DNA of the CDR3 is TGTGCCAACCGGAAGGGATTCGGGGAGCTGTTTTTT. Amino acids: CANRKGFGELFF.

This clonotype was recorded many times. The rearrangement joins TRBV15 to TRBJ1-2; D unresolved. This CDR3 has 17 amino acids. Trimming pared 0 bases from V and 8 bases from J, leaving 22 bases between. Germline V gene sequence: CDR1 LNHNV, CDR2 YYDKDF (reference sequence). Written as DNA, the CDR3 is TGTGCCACCAGCAGAGATGCCGGCGGCAGCTATTATGTGGGCTACACCTTC. Translating gives CATSRDAGGSYYVGYTF.

V usage is TRBV7-2 and J usage is TRBJ2-5, with 7 bases aligning to TRBD2. Unmatched junction bases numbered 7, after V lost 5 bases and J lost 1 base. This CDR3 is 15 amino acids long. CDR1 is SGHTA, CDR2 FQGNSA, per germline. For the CDR3, the DNA is TGTGCCAGCAGCCGAGCGGGAAACTTCCAAGAGACCCAGTACTTC. Encoded protein: CASSRAGNFQETQYF.

This clonotype was counted ten times or more. The rearrangement uses TRBV19 and TRBJ2-7, with a possible D match to TRBD1 (5 bases). Germline V gives CDR1 LNHDA, CDR2 SQIVND (reference sequence). This CDR3 region has 13 residues. The ends were cut back, 5 bases at V and 3 bases at J, with 11 bases in the middle. The CDR3 sequence: CASSPPDSYEQYF. The CDR3 nucleotides are TGTGCCAGTAGTCCCCCCGACAGCTACGAGCAGTACTTC.

This clonotype was counted at least ten times. The chain couples TRBV2 to TRBJ1-2, with a possible D match to TRBD1 (5 bases). CDR3 length: 9 residues. CDR1 is SNHLY, CDR2 FYNNEI, per germline. Trimming stripped 7 bases from V and 8 bases from J, with 5 bases between. CDR3 DNA sequence: TGTGCCAGCAAGGGGGGCTACACCTTC. This gives the protein CASKGGYTF.

J is TRBJ2-7 and V is TRBV4-2, with 13 bases lining up with TRBD2. Germline loops: CDR1 LGHNA, CDR2 YNFKEQ. V gave up 3 bases and J gave up 4 bases; unmatched junction bases: 6. This CDR3 is built from 16 residues. The chain's CDR3 is CASSHLGLAGEYEQYF. In DNA, the CDR3 is TGTGCCAGCAGCCACCTAGGACTAGCGGGAGAGTACGAGCAGTACTTC.

Ten or more counts support this clonotype. The genes are TRBV19 and TRBJ1-3, with 10 nucleotides matching TRBD1. Trimming removed 10 bases from V and 6 bases from J; junction bases left unmatched: 6. Germline CDR1 and CDR2: LNHDA and SQIVND (reference sequence). This CDR3 spans 13 amino acids. The CDR3 region is CATRGQGINTIYF. DNA of the CDR3: TGTGCCACCCGGGGACAGGGGATAAACACCATATATTTT.

This clonotype was observed many times. V and J are TRBV5-1 and TRBJ2-7; perhaps D is TRBD1 or TRBD2 (5 bases each). Trimming took off 4 bases at V and 3 bases at J, with 14 bases between the two ends. The CDR3 consists of 14 residues. Germline CDR1 reads SGHRS; CDR2 reads YFSETQ. In DNA form, the CDR3 reads TGCGCCAGCAGCCTAACCGGGACGGGCTACGAGCAGTACTTC. Translating gives CASSLTGTGYEQYF.

This clonotype was observed many times. The chain links TRBV12-3 or TRBV12-4 to TRBJ1-5; no firm D call. This CDR3 has 14 residues. V dropped 0 bases and J dropped 4 bases, with 7 bases sitting between them. As DNA, the CDR3 is TGTGCCAGCAGTTTAGCGCCGGGAAATCAGCCCCAGCATTTT. Protein: CASSLAPGNQPQHF.